This T cell receptor (beta chain) came from a study of CD8 T cells in ankylosing spondylitis (dated by TCRdb to about 2017). Background for the entire study: The study profiled T cell receptor beta repertoires in healthy donors and ankylosing spondylitis patients to find disease-linked TCR variants. The whole study cohort included 90 to 120 healthy donors and 20 to 30 ankylosing spondylitis patients. Peripheral blood was sampled, and synovial fluid was also collected from ankylosing spondylitis patients. Overall study outcomes, separate from this receptor: The disease-linked clones showed a CD8+ phenotype and occurred at relatively low frequencies in peripheral blood. A TCR beta motif of 7 or 8 highly homologous amino acid variants appeared characteristic of blood from ankylosing spondylitis patients. The disease-linked clones were reported as significantly enriched in matched synovial fluid samples from ankylosing spondylitis patients. Some of the motif variants had been reported before in the synovial fluid and blood of reactive arthritis patients, a finding that suggests common disease-initiation mechanisms.

In regard to this clonotype: What antigen it recognizes has not been identified. The input lacks base qualities; no much larger clone sits a single base away.

From a lookup of the germline V gene, CDR1 and CDR2 are SGHVS and FNYEAQ. V is cut back by 5 bases and J by 5 bases, with 7 bases in the junction unmatched. Measured from the cysteine to the phenylalanine, the CDR3 is 16 residues long. Just the 48-base CDR3 DNA is kept, in frame starting at base 1. These reads were obtained on an Illumina HiSeq 2500. TCR beta libraries were prepared by quantitative 5'-RACE with molecular barcodes. In the paper's pipeline: A new computational method based on a probabilistic model of VDJ rearrangement was used to identify disease-linked TCR variants. TCRdb reworked the public reads: Q25 trimming with fastp, MiXCR clone assembly, productive beta chains retained. Merged by CDR3 protein, the rows form single entries marked with the most common genes and DNA. These V and J calls rely on TCRdb rather than the paper's analysis. This sample comprises around 540,000 distinct CDR3 sequences, more than 9.5% of them detected only once. Together, the top ten hold approximately 6.3% of the sample.

This clonotype was obtained from a male donor with ankylosing spondylitis. The sequence joins TRBV7-6 to TRBJ2-3, and 13 junctional nucleotides match TRBD2. Sequenced sample: blood, either unsorted or a sorted T cell fraction (not recorded which). This receptor carries the CDR3 CASSPRTSGSQDTQYF. The bases are TGTGCCAGCAGCCCGAGGACTAGCGGGAGTCAAGATACGCAGTATTTT.